This entry is about one TCR beta chain. What it binds is unknown. Amplification targeted the TCR beta CDR3 regions, with RNA transcripts as the source material. The workflow started with a first-round RT-PCR run with HTBI primers and then moved on to a second-round multiplex PCR. In TCRdb, the multiplex PCR reads were re-called with MiXCR into one record per CDR3 protein. The sample holds around 660,000 distinct CDR3 sequences; approximately 39% are singletons and the top ten take 3.3%. The sample belongs to a study of Graves' ophthalmopathy and Graves' hyperthyroidism. Study context: Peripheral blood samples were taken at initial diagnosis, before any treatment.

Sampling under 12 ml of fresh peripheral blood provided the PBMCs. Study-level points and caveats: The model's prediction of ophthalmopathy progression had approximately 68% sensitivity and roughly 72% specificity.

Deletions cut 1 base from V and 6 bases from J, with 14 bases between. In germline, CDR1 is SGHRS, CDR2 YFSETQ. The CDR3 has 14 residues. The sequenced sample consisted of peripheral blood. This TCR came from an adult man with Graves' ophthalmopathy. The chain links TRBV5-1 to TRBJ2-7, with D perhaps TRBD2 (5 bases). CDR3 DNA: TGCGCCAGCAGCTTGCGGGGATCATGGGGCGAGCAGTACTTC. Translation gives CASSLRGSWGEQYF. Supplemented by reference TRBV5-1 and TRBJ2-7, the full variable domain reads KAGVTQTPRYLIKTRGQQVTLSCSPISGHRSVSWYQQTPGQGLQFLFEYFSETQRNKGNFPGRFSGRQFSNSRSEMNVSTLELGDSALYLCASSLRGSWGEQYFGPGTRLTVT.